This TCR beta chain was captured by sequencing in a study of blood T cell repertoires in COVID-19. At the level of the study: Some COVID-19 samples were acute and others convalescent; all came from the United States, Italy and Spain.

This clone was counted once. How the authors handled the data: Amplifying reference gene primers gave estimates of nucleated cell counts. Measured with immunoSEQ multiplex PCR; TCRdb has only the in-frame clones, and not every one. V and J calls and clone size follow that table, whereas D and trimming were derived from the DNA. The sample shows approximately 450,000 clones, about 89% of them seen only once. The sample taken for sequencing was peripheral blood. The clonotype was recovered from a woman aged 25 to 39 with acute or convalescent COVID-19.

CDR3: CASSEEVGGVLYGYTF. The CDR3, as DNA: TGTGCCAGCAGTGAAGAGGTTGGAGGCGTGCTCTATGGCTACACCTTC. The chain joins TRBV2 to TRBJ1-2; D gene uncertain. This CDR3 region has 16 residues. V was cut by 1 base and J by 4 bases, with 16 bases left in between. Germline values: CDR1 SNHLY, CDR2 FYNNEI.